This T cell receptor beta chain is drawn from a study of T cell responses to AZD1222 COVID-19 vaccine. CDR1 and CDR2 (germline): MDHEN, SYDVKM. CDR3 length: 15 amino acids. V shed 1 base and J 8 bases; nucleotides not matched to a gene: 9. Libraries were prepared by immunoSEQ multiplex PCR; TCRdb keeps only in-frame clonotypes and omits some of them. The sample has roughly 270,000 clones; approximately 94% are singletons. This sequence originates from an adult who received the AZD1222 COVID-19 vaccine. The rearrangement links TRBV28 to TRBJ1-2, with 8 bases fitting TRBD1. Sequences were derived from peripheral blood, sampled 28 days after the second AZD1222 dose. In nucleotides, the CDR3 is TGTGCCAGCAGTTTATCTTTAGGCAGGGGGCGAGGCTACACCTTC. Protein: CASSLSLGRGRGYTF.